These 17 T cell receptor beta chains were all obtained from the same sample, sequenced in a study of T cells in localized non-small cell lung cancer. Here immunoSEQ multiplex PCR was the method, and the copy in TCRdb shows in-frame clones only, minus some. The sample comprises some 21,000 clones, nearly 90% of which are singletons, and 25% to 35% rests with the top ten. The specimen was peripheral blood mononuclear cells, collected before any cancer treatment. Every receptor here comes from a male donor at least 60 years old with stage II lung adenocarcinoma.

The V gene is TRBV6-1, the J gene TRBJ1-6, with 8 bases lining up with TRBD1. The CDR3 covers 14 residues. Germline loops: CDR1 MNHNS, CDR2 SASEGT. The V gene end was trimmed by 7 bases and the J gene end by 7 bases; junction bases not matched to a gene: 6. CDR3 sequence: CASMWTGRNSPLHF. In DNA form, the CDR3 reads TGTGCCAGCATGTGGACAGGGCGGAATTCACCCCTCCACTTT.

The chain couples TRBV7-3 to TRBJ2-7, with D possibly TRBD1 on 5 matching bases. The CDR3 spans 13 residues. The germline V gene has CDR1 SGHTA and CDR2 FQGTGA. The V end was cut by 5 bases, the J end by 3 bases, with 11 bases between. CDR3 amino acids: CASSVSTVYEQYF. DNA for the CDR3: TGTGCCAGCAGCGTCTCGACAGTCTACGAGCAGTACTTC.

CDR3 DNA: TGTGCCAACACGCTCGGGAGTCAGCAAGAGACCCAGTACTTC. Translated: CANTLGSQQETQYF. The rearrangement links TRBV7-2 to TRBJ2-5; tentative D call: TRBD2 (6 bases). CDR3 length equals 14 residues. V was shortened by 10 bases and J by 2 bases, with 17 bases between the two germline ends. Germline values: CDR1 SGHTA, CDR2 FQGNSA.

The chain employs TRBV18 and TRBJ1-1; D gene ambiguous. This CDR3 is built from 13 residues. The germline V gene has CDR1 KGHSH and CDR2 LQKENI. The ends were cut back, 5 bases at V and 3 bases at J, with 10 bases in the middle. The CDR3 DNA reads TGTGCCAGCTCATTACGGAAAGACACTGAAGCTTTCTTT. It yields the protein CASSLRKDTEAFF. Complete variable domain (other parts from reference TRBV18 and TRBJ1-1): NAGVMQNPRHLVRRRGQEARLRCSPMKGHSHVYWYRQLPEEGLKFMVYLQKENIIDESGMPKERFSAEFPKEGPSILRIQQVVRGDSAAYFCASSLRKDTEAFFGQGTRLTVV.

This clone was detected a few times. The chain links TRBV7-9 to TRBJ1-5, with TRBD1 identical over 8 bases. Germline V gene sequence: CDR1 SEHNR, CDR2 FQNEAQ (reference sequence). The V segment lost 4 bases and the J segment 3 bases; nucleotides outside the gene matches: 5. The length of the CDR3 is 15 residues. The CDR3 is CASSSTGAFNQPQHF. CDR3 DNA sequence: TGTGCCAGCAGCTCGACAGGGGCCTTCAATCAGCCCCAGCATTTT. Supplemented by reference TRBV7-9 and TRBJ1-5, the full variable domain reads DTGVSQNPRHKITKRGQNVTFRCDPISEHNRLYWYRQTLGQGPEFLTYFQNEAQLEKSRLLSDRFSAERPKGSFSTLEIQRTEQGDSAMYLCASSSTGAFNQPQHFGDGTRLSIL.

This clone was observed once. V and J are TRBV28 and TRBJ2-3; no definite D call. The CDR3 loop spans 13 amino acids. Trimming left V 4 bases short and J 5 bases short, with 10 bases between. The germline V gene has CDR1 MDHEN and CDR2 SYDVKM. CDR3 in DNA: TGTGCCAGCAGTTCCGACACCGAAGATACGCAGTATTTT. Translation gives CASSSDTEDTQYF.

The chain recombines TRBV7-2 with TRBJ1-5; D is ambiguous. The ends were cut back, 8 bases at V and 6 bases at J, with 14 bases in the middle. The CDR3 runs to 13 residues. In germline, CDR1 is SGHTA, CDR2 FQGNSA. The CDR3 DNA sequence: TGTGCCAGCTCGACGGGAACGGGTCAGCCCCAGCATTTT. Amino acids: CASSTGTGQPQHF. Supplemented by reference TRBV7-2 and TRBJ1-5, the full variable domain reads GAGVSQSPSNKVTEKGKDVELRCDPISGHTALYWYRQSLGQGLEFLIYFQGNSAPDKSGLPSDRFSAERTGGSVSTLTIQRTQQEDSAVYLCASSTGTGQPQHFGDGTRLSIL.

This chain uses TRBV2 with TRBJ1-1, with D unclear. Per germline, CDR1 SNHLY and CDR2 FYNNEI. This CDR3 comprises 13 residues. V shed 0 bases and J shed 4 bases, with 6 bases lying between them. The CDR3 spells CASSEARSTEAFF. Written as DNA, the CDR3 is TGTGCCAGCAGTGAAGCTAGGAGCACTGAAGCTTTCTTT. The full variable domain, in which reference TRBV2 and TRBJ1-1 provide the parts outside the CDR3, is EPEVTQTPSHQVTQMGQEVILRCVPISNHLYFYWYRQILGQKVEFLVSFYNNEISEKSEIFDDQFSVERPDGSNFTLKIRSTKLEDSAMYFCASSEARSTEAFFGQGTRLTVV.

J is TRBJ2-5 and V is TRBV15; D is perhaps TRBD1 (5 bases). The DNA end lines up better with TRBJ2-7; the J call may be wrong. The germline V gene has CDR1 LNHNV and CDR2 YYDKDF (reference sequence). This CDR3 is 14 amino acids long. CDR3 in amino acids: CATSRAWTPYEQYF. The DNA for the CDR3 is TGTGCCACCAGCAGAGCATGGACACCCTACGAGCAGTACTTC.

The chain uses TRBV5-6 and TRBJ1-5; D gene uncertain. The germline CDR1 and CDR2 sequences are SGHDT and YYEEEE. This CDR3 spans 16 amino acids. V lost 4 bases, J lost 2 bases, and 16 bases lay in between. The CDR3 region has the DNA TGTGCCAGCAGCACAAATATGCAGCGCGGCAATCAGCCCCAGCATTTT. This translates into CASSTNMQRGNQPQHF.

The J gene is TRBJ2-2, the V gene TRBV18; D may be TRBD1 (7 bases). CDR3 length: 14 amino acids. Germline V gives CDR1 KGHSH, CDR2 LQKENI. Trimming stripped 8 bases from V and 5 bases from J, with 15 bases between. The CDR3 bases are TGTGCCAGCCAGGGGGGCGTGAGGACCGGGGAGCTGTTTTTT. This sequence encodes CASQGGVRTGELFF.

CDR3 in DNA: TGCGCCAGCAGCTTTGGTATGGGACAGGGCCCGTTCTTC. Translating gives CASSFGMGQGPFF. This chain links TRBV5-1 with TRBJ2-1, with 9 nucleotides matching TRBD1. Germline V lookup: CDR1 SGHRS, CDR2 YFSETQ. The CDR3 has 13 residues. Unmatched junction bases numbered 9, after V lost 2 bases and J lost 15 bases.

The chain has TRBV18 and TRBJ1-2; 7 nucleotides match TRBD1. The V segment lost 1 base and the J segment 3 bases; nucleotides outside the gene matches: 5. The CDR3 length is 15 residues. Per the germline V gene, CDR1 is KGHSH and CDR2 is LQKENI. CDR3 in DNA: TGTGCCAGCTCACCACGACAGGGAATAGACTATGGCTACACCTTC. Protein sequence: CASSPRQGIDYGYTF.

The genes are TRBV7-2 and TRBJ2-5; 7 bases line up with TRBD1. This CDR3 region has 14 residues. V trimming: 2 bases; J trimming: 5 bases; junction bases outside the gene matches: 5. CDR1 SGHTA and CDR2 FQGNSA come from the germline V gene. CDR3 in amino acids: CASSLTGAVETQYF. CDR3 DNA sequence: TGTGCCAGCAGCTTAACAGGGGCCGTGGAGACCCAGTACTTC.

The V and J genes are TRBV28 and TRBJ1-4, with D perhaps matching TRBD1 (5 bases). V lost 5 bases to trimming and J lost 8 bases, with 21 bases between them. CDR1 and CDR2 (germline): MDHEN, SYDVKM. This CDR3 has 16 amino acids. The CDR3 coding sequence is TGTGCCAGCAGTACAACCGGGACCTTCGATGGCGAAAAACTGTTTTTT. This translates into CASSTTGTFDGEKLFF.

This clone has a single count. The genes are TRBV29-1 and TRBJ2-3, with a possible D match to TRBD1 (6 bases). Between the trimmed V and J ends, which lost 7 bases and 5 bases, there was a span of 16 bases. Germline V gene sequence: CDR1 SQVTM, CDR2 ANQGSEA. The CDR3 totals 13 residues. CDR3 coding DNA: TGCAGCGCACAAAGGGGGAATCAAGATACGCAGTATTTT. This gives the protein CSAQRGNQDTQYF.

V gene TRBV6-1 combines with J gene TRBJ1-5; D unresolved. Germline CDR1 reads MNHNS; CDR2 reads SASEGT. This CDR3 spans 11 amino acids. V lost 0 bases and J lost 10, with 4 bases in between. The CDR3 coding sequence is TGTGCCAGCAGTGAAGCCCCCCCCCAGCATTTT. It yields the protein CASSEAPPQHF.